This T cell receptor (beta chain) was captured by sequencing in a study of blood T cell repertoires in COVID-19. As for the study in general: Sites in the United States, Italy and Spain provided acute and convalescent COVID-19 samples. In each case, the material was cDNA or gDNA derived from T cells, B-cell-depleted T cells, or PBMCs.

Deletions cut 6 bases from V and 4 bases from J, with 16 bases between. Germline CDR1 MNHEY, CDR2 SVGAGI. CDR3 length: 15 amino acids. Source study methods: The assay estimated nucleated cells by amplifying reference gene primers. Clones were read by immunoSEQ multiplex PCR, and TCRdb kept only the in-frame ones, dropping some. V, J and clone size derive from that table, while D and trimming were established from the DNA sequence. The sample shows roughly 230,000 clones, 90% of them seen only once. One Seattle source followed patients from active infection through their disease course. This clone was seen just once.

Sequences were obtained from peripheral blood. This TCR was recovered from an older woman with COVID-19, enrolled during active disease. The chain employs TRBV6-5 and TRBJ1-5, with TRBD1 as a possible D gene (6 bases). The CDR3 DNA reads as TGTGCCAGCAGGACCCTCGAGGGGGGGAATCAGCCCCAGCATTTT. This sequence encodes CASRTLEGGNQPQHF.